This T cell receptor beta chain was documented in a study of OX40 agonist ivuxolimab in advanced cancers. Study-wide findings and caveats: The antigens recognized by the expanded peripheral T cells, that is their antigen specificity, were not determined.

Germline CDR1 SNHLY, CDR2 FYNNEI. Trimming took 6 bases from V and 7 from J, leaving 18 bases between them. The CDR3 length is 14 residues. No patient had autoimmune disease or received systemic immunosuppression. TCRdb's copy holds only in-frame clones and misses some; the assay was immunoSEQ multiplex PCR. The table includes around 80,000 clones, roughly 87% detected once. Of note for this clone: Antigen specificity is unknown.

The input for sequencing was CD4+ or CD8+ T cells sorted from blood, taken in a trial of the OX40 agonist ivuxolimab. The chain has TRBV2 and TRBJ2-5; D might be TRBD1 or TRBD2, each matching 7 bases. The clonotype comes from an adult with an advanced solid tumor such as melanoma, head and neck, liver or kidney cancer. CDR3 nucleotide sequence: TGTGCCAGCAGCCACAGGGAGGGGGCGGTGACCCAGTACTTC. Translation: CASSHREGAVTQYF.